The T cell receptor beta chain under discussion was sequenced for a study of graft-versus-host responses after intestinal transplantation. Study details: Each of the recipients got a multivisceral, liver-intestinal, or isolated intestinal transplant. All recipients got anti-thymocyte globulin induction, then tacrolimus and steroids for roughly three years.

Trimming cost V 5 bases and J 5 bases; bases outside gene matches: 13. The CDR3 runs to 17 residues. Germline values: CDR1 MGHRA, CDR2 YSYEKL. TCRdb keeps only in-frame clones here, not all; method: immunoSEQ multiplex PCR. The table lists just over 20,000 clones, roughly 41% of them singletons. Responders (about 200,000, CFSE-labeled) were co-plated with about 200,000 irradiated, violet-dye-labeled stimulators. The responders that had proliferated, CFSE-low CD3+CD4+ and CD3+CD8+ cells, were sorted after the reaction. Study-wide points: Some GvH clones were seen earlier in gut or blood, suggesting intestinal origin.

This clone was observed a single time. This TCR was recovered from a human patient who received an intestinal transplant. Sample: alloreactive CD8+ T cells from a mixed lymphocyte reaction culture, taken before intestinal transplant. Subset defined: CFSE-low proliferating T cells sorted from roughly six-day pre-transplant mixed lymphocyte reaction (GvH or HvG direction). V usage is TRBV4-1 and J usage is TRBJ2-2; 8 nucleotides match TRBD1. The CDR3 sequence is CASSYSRDRGDTGELFF. CDR3 nucleotide sequence: TGCGCCAGCAGCTATTCCCGAGACAGGGGTGATACCGGGGAGCTGTTTTTT.